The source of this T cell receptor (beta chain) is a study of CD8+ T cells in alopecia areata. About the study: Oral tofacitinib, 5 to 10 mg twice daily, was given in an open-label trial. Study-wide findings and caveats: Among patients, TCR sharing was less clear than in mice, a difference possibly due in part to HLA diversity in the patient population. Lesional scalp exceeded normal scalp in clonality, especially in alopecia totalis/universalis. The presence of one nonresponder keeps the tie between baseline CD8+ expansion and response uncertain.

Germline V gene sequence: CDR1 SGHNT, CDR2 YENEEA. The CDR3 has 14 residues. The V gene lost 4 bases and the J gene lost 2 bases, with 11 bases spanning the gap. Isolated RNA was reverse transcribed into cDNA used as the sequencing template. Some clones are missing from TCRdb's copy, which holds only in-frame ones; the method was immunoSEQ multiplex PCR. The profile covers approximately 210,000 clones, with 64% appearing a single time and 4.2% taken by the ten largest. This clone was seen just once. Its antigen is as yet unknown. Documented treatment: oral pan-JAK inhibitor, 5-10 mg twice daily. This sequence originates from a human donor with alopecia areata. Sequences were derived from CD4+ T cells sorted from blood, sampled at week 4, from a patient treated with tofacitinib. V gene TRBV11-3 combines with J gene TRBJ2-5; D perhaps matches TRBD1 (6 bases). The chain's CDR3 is CASSSYRDQETQYF. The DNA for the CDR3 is TGTGCCAGCAGCTCCTACAGGGATCAAGAGACCCAGTACTTC.